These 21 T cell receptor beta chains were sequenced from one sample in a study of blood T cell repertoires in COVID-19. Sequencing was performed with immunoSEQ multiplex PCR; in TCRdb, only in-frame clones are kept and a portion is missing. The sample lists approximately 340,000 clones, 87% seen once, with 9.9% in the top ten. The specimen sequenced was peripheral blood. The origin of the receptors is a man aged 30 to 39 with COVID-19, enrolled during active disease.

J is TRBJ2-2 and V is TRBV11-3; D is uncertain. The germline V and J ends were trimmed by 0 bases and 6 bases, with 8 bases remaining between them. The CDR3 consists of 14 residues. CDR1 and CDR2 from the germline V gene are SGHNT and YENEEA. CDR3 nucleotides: TGTGCCAGCAGCTTAGAAGAGCACGCCGGGGAGCTGTTTTTT. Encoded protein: CASSLEEHAGELFF.

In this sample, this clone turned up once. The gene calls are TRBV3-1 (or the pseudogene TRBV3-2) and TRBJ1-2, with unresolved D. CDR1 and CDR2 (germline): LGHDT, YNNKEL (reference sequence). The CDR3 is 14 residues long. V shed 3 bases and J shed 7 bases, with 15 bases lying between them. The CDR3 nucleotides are TGTGCCAGCAGCCACAGGAACCTGCGGGGTGGCTACACCTTC. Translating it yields CASSHRNLRGGYTF.

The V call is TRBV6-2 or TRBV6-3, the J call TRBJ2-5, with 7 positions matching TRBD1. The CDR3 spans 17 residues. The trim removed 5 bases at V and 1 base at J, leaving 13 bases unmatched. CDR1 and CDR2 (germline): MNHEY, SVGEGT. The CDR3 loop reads CASSLLRQTGVQETQYF. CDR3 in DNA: TGTGCCAGCAGTCTGTTAAGGCAAACAGGGGTCCAAGAGACCCAGTACTTC.

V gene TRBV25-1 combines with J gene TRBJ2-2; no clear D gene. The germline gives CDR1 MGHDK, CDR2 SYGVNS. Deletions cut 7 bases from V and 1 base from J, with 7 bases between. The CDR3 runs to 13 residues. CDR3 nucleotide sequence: TGTGCCAGCATGGCCTTGAACACCGGGGAGCTGTTTTTT. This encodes CASMALNTGELFF. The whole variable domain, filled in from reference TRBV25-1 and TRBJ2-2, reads EADIYQTPRYLVIGTGKKITLECSQTMGHDKMYWYQQDPGMELHLIHYSYGVNSTEKGDLSSESTVSRIRTEHFPLTLESARPSHTSQYLCASMALNTGELFFGEGSRLTVL.

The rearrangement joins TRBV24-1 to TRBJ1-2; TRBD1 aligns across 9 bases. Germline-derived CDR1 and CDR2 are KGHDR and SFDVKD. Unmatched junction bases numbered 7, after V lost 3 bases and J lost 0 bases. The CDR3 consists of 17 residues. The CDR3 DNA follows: TGTGCCACCAGTGATGCCGGGACAGGGAAAGCTAACTATGGCTACACCTTC. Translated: CATSDAGTGKANYGYTF.

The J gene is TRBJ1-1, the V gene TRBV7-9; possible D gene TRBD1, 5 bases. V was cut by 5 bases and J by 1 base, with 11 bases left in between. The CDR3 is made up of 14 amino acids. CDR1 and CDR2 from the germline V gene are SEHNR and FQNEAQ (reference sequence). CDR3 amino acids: CASSRDRRNTEAFF. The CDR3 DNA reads TGTGCCAGCAGCCGAGACAGAAGGAACACTGAAGCTTTCTTT.

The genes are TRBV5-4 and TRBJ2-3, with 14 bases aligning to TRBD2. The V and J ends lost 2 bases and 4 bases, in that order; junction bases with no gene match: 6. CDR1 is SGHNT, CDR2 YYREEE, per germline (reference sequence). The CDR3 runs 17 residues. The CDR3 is CASSFRLAGGPADTQYF. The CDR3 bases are TGTGCCAGCAGCTTCCGACTAGCGGGAGGGCCAGCAGATACGCAGTATTTT.

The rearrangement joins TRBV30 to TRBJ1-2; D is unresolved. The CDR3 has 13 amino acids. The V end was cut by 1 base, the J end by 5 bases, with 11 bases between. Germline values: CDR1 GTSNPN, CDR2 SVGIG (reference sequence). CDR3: CAWSGRQNYGYTF. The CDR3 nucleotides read TGTGCCTGGAGTGGCCGCCAGAATTATGGCTACACCTTC.

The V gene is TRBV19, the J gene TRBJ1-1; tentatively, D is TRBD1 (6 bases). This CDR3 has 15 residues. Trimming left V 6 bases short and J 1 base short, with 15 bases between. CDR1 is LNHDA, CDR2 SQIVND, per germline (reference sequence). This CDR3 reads CASRDFAGENTEAFF. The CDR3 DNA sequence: TGTGCCAGTAGGGATTTCGCAGGGGAGAACACTGAAGCTTTCTTT.

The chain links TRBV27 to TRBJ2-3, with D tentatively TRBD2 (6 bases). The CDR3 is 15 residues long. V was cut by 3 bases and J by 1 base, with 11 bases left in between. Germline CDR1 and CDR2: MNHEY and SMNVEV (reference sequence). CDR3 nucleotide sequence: TGTGCCAGCAGTTTGGGTTGGGGGGGCACAGATACGCAGTATTTT. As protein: CASSLGWGGTDTQYF.

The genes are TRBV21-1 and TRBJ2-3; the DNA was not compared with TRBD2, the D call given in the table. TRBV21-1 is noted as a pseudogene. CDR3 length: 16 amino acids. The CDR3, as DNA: TGTGCCAGCAGCAGACGGACTAGCGACAGCACAGATACGCAGTATTTT. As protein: CASSRRTSDSTDTQYF.

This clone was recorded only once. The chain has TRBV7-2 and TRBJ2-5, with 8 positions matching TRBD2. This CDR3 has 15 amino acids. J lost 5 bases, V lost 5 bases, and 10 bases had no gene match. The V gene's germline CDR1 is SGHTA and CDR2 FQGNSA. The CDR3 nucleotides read TGTGCCAGCAGCCCTTCGGGGGGGGCCTGGGAGACCCAGTACTTC. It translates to CASSPSGGAWETQYF.

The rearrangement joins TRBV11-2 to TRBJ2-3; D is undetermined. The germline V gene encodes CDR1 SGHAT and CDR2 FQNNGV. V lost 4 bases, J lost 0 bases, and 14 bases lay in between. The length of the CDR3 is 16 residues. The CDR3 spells CASSSRHLTSTDTQYF. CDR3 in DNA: TGTGCCAGCAGCTCCCGACATCTTACTAGCACAGATACGCAGTATTTT. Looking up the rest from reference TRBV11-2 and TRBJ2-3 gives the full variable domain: EAGVAQSPRYKIIEKRQSVAFWCNPISGHATLYWYQQILGQGPKLLIQFQNNGVVDDSQLPKDRFSAERLKGVDSTLKIQPAKLEDSAVYLCASSSRHLTSTDTQYFGPGTRLTVL.

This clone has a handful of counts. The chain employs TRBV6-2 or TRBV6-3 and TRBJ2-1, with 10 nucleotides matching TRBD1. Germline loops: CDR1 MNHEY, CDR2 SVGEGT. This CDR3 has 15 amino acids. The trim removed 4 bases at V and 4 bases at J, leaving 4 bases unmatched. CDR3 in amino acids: CASSLEDRGYNEQFF. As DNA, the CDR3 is TGTGCCAGCAGTTTGGAGGACAGGGGGTACAATGAGCAGTTCTTC.

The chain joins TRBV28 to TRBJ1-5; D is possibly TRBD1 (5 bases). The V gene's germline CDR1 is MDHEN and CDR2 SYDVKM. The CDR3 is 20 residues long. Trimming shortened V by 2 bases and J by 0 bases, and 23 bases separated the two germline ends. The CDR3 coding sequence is TGTGCCAGCAGTTTAGGGGGGATGAACCGGCAGTTCGCTAGCAATCAGCCCCAGCATTTT. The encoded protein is CASSLGGMNRQFASNQPQHF.

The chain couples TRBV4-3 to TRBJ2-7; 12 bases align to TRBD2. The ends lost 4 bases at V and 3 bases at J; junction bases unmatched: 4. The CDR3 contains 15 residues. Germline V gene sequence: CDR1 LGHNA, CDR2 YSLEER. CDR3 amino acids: CASSLTTSGSYEQYF. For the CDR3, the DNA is TGCGCCAGCAGCCTAACGACTAGCGGGAGCTACGAGCAGTACTTC.

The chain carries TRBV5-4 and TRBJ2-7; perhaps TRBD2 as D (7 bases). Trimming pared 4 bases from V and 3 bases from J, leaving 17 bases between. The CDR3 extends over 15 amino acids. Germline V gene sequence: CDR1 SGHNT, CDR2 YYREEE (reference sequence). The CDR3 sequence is CASSLGRGPGYEQYF. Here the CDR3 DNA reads TGTGCCAGCAGCCTGGGGCGGGGGCCCGGCTACGAGCAGTACTTC.

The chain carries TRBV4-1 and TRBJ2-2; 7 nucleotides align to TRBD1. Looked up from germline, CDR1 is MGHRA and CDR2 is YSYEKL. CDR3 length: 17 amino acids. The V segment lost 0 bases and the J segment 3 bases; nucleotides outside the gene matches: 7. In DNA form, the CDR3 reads TGCGCCAGCAGCCAAGATCAACAGGGGATTTACACCGGGGAGCTGTTTTTT. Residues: CASSQDQQGIYTGELFF.

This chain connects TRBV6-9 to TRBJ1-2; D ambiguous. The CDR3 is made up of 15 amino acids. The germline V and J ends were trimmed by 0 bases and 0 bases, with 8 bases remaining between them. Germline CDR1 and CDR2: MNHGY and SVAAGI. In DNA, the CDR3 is TGTGCCAGCAGTTATTCCCAGAATCCTAACTATGGCTACACCTTC. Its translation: CASSYSQNPNYGYTF.

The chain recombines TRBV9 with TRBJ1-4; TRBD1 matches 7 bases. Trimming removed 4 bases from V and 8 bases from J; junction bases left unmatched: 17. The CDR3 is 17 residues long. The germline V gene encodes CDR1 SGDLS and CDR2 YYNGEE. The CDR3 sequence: CASSPGLGTGAEEKLFF. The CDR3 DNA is TGTGCCAGCAGCCCCGGTCTCGGCACAGGGGCGGAAGAAAAACTGTTTTTT.

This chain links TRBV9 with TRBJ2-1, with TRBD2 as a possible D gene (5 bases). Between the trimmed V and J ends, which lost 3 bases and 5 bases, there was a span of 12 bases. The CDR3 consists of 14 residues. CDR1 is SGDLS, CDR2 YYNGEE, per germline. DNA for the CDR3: TGTGCCAGCAGCGAGAGGGTTTATGACAATGAGCAGTTCTTC. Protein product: CASSERVYDNEQFF.